This T cell receptor beta chain was captured in a study of cytomegalovirus exposure and HLA in healthy donors. Trimming took off 4 bases at V and 1 base at J, with 10 bases between the two ends. The CDR3 consists of 14 residues. From germline, CDR1 is MNHEY and CDR2 SMNVEV (reference sequence). Broader study findings: Clonal expansion, a later analysis showed, was greater in HLA-associated TCR beta chains than in equally common others. Later on, an analysis showed TCR association rates differing by HLA locus, with DRB1 the most and HLA-C the fewest.

Healthy bone marrow donors formed the donor group. Regarding this clone: The antigen is not known.

A multiplex PCR was run with 60 Vbeta primers and 13 Jbeta primers. Data came from immunoSEQ multiplex PCR; TCRdb stores just in-frame clones and leaves some out. The data show about 96,000 clones, 60% to 75% seen once. The rearrangement joins TRBV27 to TRBJ1-1, with D maybe TRBD1 (6 bases). Specimen: PBMCs. The source of this sequence is a female donor in good health and CMV-seropositive. CDR3 nucleotide sequence: TGTGCCAGCAGTTACAACAGGGAGAACACTGAAGCTTTCTTT. Protein: CASSYNRENTEAFF.